The subject of this entry is one T cell receptor beta chain. What it binds is not known. Other DNA sequences in this sample translate to the same CDR3. V was clipped by 4 bases and J by 0 bases, with 4 bases between them. Germline V gene sequence: CDR1 MNHEY, CDR2 SMNVEV (reference sequence). CDR3 length: 14 residues. Using immunoSEQ multiplex PCR, the repertoire was profiled, and TCRdb retains in-frame clones only, with some absent. The sample lists around 2,000,000 clones, about 95% occurring once. Terminally differentiated effector memory CD45RA+ cells were left out of the naive CD8 fraction, which was CD45RO-negative and positively selected for CCR7. The sample belongs to a study of shared clonotypes between healthy human individuals. Study-level results: Sequencing of the sorted subsets was shown by rarefaction to be incomplete despite large depth. An effect of sequencing depth on clonotype sharing among donors was expected. Blood was the sole source, and tissue repertoires probably differ.

This TCR derives from a man aged 18 to 30 in good health. Specimen: naive CD8+ T cells sorted from blood. The V gene is TRBV27, the J gene TRBJ1-6; D remains unclear. CDR3 nucleotides: TGTGCCAGCAGTTCCAACTCCTATAATTCACCCCTCCACTTT. It is translated as CASSSNSYNSPLHF.